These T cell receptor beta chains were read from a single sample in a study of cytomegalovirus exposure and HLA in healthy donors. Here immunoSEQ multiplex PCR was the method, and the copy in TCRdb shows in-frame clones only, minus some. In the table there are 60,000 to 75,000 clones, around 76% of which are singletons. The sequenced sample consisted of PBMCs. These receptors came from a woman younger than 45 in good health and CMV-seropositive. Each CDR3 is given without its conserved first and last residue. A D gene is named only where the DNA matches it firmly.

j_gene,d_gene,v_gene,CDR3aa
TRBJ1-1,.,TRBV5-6,ASSFGGQLPEAF
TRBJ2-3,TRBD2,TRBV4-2,ASSPASGVADTQY
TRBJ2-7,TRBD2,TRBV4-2,ASSSTSGGRGYEQY
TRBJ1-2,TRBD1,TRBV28,ASSSTDRAGYT
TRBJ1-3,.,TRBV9,ASSANTGNGNTIY
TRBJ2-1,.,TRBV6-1,ASSAGLGNRVQF
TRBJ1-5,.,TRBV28,ASSGLLGSGQPQH
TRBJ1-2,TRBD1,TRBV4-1,ASSPGGTGALYGYT
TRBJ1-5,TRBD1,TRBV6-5,ASRLGQGHQPQH
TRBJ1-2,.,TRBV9,ASSALGASYGYT
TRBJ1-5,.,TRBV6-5,ASSPGLISNQPQH
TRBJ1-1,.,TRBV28,ASSLRDTYTEAF
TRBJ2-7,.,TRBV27,ASRRGFYEQY
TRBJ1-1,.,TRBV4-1,ASSYSGDSTEAF
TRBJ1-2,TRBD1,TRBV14,ASSPSRTGYGYT
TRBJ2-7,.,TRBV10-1,ASSRGSGSYEQY
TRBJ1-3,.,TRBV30,AWTPMGASGNTIY
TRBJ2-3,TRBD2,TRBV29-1,SVQTSGNTQY
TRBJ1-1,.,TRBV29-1,SVARDNLEAF
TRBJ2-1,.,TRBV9,ASSVGEHSYNEQF
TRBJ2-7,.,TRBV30,AWASDRNYEQY
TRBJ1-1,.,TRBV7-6,ASSSQPGTEAF
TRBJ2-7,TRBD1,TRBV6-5,ASSRQQGSYEQY
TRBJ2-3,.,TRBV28,ASSITVTDTQY
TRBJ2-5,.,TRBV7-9,ASSFGAGETQY
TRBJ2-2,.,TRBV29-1,SVRVGSTGELF
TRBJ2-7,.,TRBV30,AWALGGGSGEQY
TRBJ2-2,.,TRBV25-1,ASSPTSLRTGELF
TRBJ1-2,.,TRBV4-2,ASSQDQQVTYGYT
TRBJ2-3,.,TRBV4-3,ASSRGTLTDTQY
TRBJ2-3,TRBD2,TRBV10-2,ASSERAGGTGDTQY
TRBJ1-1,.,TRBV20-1,SAVRNEAF
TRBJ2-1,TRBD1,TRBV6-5,ASSTTGTGVDEQF
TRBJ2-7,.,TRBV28,ATSSPAYEQY
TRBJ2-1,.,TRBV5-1,ASTTSGPGLDEQF
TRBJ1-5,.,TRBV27,AAGLYSNQPQH
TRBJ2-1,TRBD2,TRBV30,AWSLTSSGPTKPLF
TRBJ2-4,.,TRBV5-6,ASSFDRYRGGIQY
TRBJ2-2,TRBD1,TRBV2,ASRTDRGRTGELF
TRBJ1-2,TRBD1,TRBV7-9,ASTLTTGGYGYT
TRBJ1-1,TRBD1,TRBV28,ASSSGTGRVGTEAF
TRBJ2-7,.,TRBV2,ATSGLPYEQY
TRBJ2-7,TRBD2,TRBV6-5,ASSRLARSYEQY
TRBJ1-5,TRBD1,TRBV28,ASRYSGTGHNQPQH
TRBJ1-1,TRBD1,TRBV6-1,ASSFSQGATEAF
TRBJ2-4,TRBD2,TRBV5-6,ASSLWLAAARIDIQY
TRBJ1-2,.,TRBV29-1,SVLVPASGGYT
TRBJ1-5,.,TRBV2,ASSVGNRGNQPQH
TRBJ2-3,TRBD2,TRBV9,ASSGRLAGAGDTQY
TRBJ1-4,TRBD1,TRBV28,ASSSGQLDREKLF
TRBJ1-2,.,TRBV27,ASSLDRSRGYT
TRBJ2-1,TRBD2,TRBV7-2,ASSSPAGGASGEQF
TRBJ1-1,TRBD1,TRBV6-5,ASSLRQGRAF
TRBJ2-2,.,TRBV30,ARTVGDPNTGELF
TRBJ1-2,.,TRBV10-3,AISESKGLNGYT
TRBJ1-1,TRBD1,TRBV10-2,ASSQSTGLAF
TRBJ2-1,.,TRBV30,AWSRLGNEQF
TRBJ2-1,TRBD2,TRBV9,ASSASLADEQF
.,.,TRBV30,AWSAQYEQY
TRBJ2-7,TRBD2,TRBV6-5,ASSYSVLALYEQY